Listed below are T cell receptor beta chains from one sample, sequenced in a study of shared clonotypes between healthy human individuals. Data came from immunoSEQ multiplex PCR; TCRdb stores just in-frame clones and leaves some out. Seen here are 2,500,000 or so clones, 80% to 95% observed once, and the top ten hold 0.36%. What was sequenced was naive CD4+ T cells from PBMCs. These receptors all come from a man aged 18-30 years in good health. Some clones in this sample may be carry-over from other donors' samples. The CDR3 runs from the conserved cysteine through the conserved F or W. Fields, in order: V gene, clone size, J gene, D gene, CDR3 protein, CDR3 DNA. A D gene is named only where the DNA matches it firmly. The size of a clone is reported for some rows only, either as once, few or many, or as a class for expanded clones.

TRBV11-2,-,TRBJ2-1,TRBD2,CASTRTRIYNEQFF,TGTGCCAGCACCCGGACTAGAATCTACAATGAGCAGTTCTTC
TRBV28,-,TRBJ1-2,-,CASSLETGLGYTF,TGTGCCAGCAGTTTAGAGACAGGTTTAGGCTACACCTTC
TRBV18,-,TRBJ2-7,-,CASSPGASFYEQYF,TGTGCCAGCTCACCAGGGGCCAGTTTTTACGAGCAGTACTTC
TRBV13,once,TRBJ2-7,-,CASSPQGRGGQPEQYF,TGTGCCAGCAGCCCGCAAGGGAGGGGGGGACAACCCGAGCAGTACTTC
TRBV14,few,TRBJ2-2,TRBD1,CASSQVSGQLTGELFF,TGTGCCAGCAGCCAAGTATCGGGACAGTTAACCGGGGAGCTGTTTTTT
TRBV21-1,-,TRBJ2-7,-,CASSKYGRPHGQYF,TGTGCCAGCAGCAAATACGGCAGGCCCCATGGGCAGTACTTC
TRBV11-2,-,TRBJ2-1,-,CASSFRASSYNEQFF,TGTGCCAGCAGCTTTAGGGCTAGCTCCTACAATGAGCAGTTCTTC
TRBV5-1,-,TRBJ2-7,-,CASSLGDPYEQYF,TGCGCCAGCAGCTTGGGGGATCCCTACGAGCAGTACTTC
TRBV14,-,TRBJ2-5,TRBD1,CASSMGRADRGLETQYF,TGTGCCAGCAGCATGGGACGAGCGGACAGGGGGCTAGAGACCCAGTACTTC
TRBV2,-,TRBJ2-5,TRBD2,CASSEEGLAGGKTQYF,TGTGCCAGCAGTGAAGAGGGACTAGCGGGAGGAAAGACCCAGTACTTC
TRBV6-5,-,TRBJ2-3,-,CASSSLEGADTQYF,TGTGCCAGCAGTTCCCTCGAAGGGGCAGATACGCAGTATTTT
TRBV6-5,-,TRBJ1-5,-,CASSYAGGNQPQHF,TGTGCCAGCAGTTACGCCGGTGGGAATCAGCCCCAGCATTTT
TRBV10-1,-,TRBJ1-2,TRBD1,CASSEGWKDRDGYTF,TGCGCCAGCAGTGAGGGATGGAAGGACAGGGACGGCTACACCTTC
TRBV15,-,TRBJ2-3,TRBD2,CATRTSGTDTQYF,TGTGCCACAAGGACTAGCGGCACAGATACGCAGTATTTT
TRBV28,-,TRBJ1-5,TRBD1,CASSYRGYQPQHF,TGTGCCAGCAGTTACAGGGGGTATCAGCCCCAGCATTTT
TRBV28,-,TRBJ2-1,-,CASSLLASYNEQFF,TGTGCCAGCAGTTTATTGGCCTCCTACAATGAGCAGTTCTTC
TRBV5-1,-,TRBJ2-1,TRBD1,CASTPGGQGVYNEQFF,TGCGCCAGCACCCCTGGGGGACAGGGGGTTTACAATGAGCAGTTCTTC
TRBV6-5,-,TRBJ2-7,-,CASSRDSGGPYEQYF,TGTGCCAGCAGTCGGGACTCCGGAGGACCCTACGAGCAGTACTTC
TRBV10-2,-,TRBJ2-7,TRBD1,CASSEAPGQGPYEQYF,TGCGCCAGCAGTGAGGCGCCGGGACAGGGTCCCTACGAGCAGTACTTC
TRBV5-1,-,TRBJ2-3,-,CASSFQGTDTQYF,TGCGCCAGCAGCTTTCAGGGAACAGATACGCAGTATTTT
TRBV28,-,TRBJ2-3,-,CASSSQSPRIHTQYF,TGTGCCAGCAGTTCCCAAAGTCCCCGCATCCATACGCAGTATTTT
TRBV28,-,TRBJ1-6,-,CASRTIQGGNSPLHF,TGTGCCAGCAGGACCATACAGGGAGGCAATTCACCCCTCCACTTT
TRBV7-9,-,TRBJ1-3,-,CASAGGQGRRSSGNTIYF,TGTGCCAGCGCGGGGGGGCAGGGCCGCCGTAGCTCTGGAAACACCATATATTTT
TRBV5-4,-,TRBJ1-4,TRBD1,CASSPTGEGEKLFF,TGTGCCAGCAGCCCGACAGGGGAGGGTGAAAAACTGTTTTTT
TRBV7-3,-,TRBJ2-7,TRBD1,CASSISGTGVYEQYF,TGTGCCAGCAGCATCTCCGGGACAGGGGTCTACGAGCAGTACTTC
TRBV7-9,-,TRBJ2-2,-,CASSLVSTGELFF,TGTGCCAGCAGCTTAGTATCCACCGGGGAGCTGTTTTTT
TRBV4-1,-,TRBJ2-7,TRBD2,CASSQDGASGTYEQYF,TGCGCCAGCAGCCAAGATGGGGCTAGCGGGACCTACGAGCAGTACTTC
TRBV7-2,once,TRBJ2-1,TRBD1,CASSSWDRENGEQFF,TGTGCCAGCAGCTCTTGGGACAGGGAAAATGGTGAGCAGTTCTTC
TRBV5-1,once,TRBJ2-7,-,CAGLRDAREQYF,TGCGCCGGTCTCCGGGACGCACGTGAGCAGTACTTC
TRBV11-1,-,TRBJ2-3,-,CASSFQRTDTQYF,TGTGCCAGCAGCTTCCAGCGCACAGATACGCAGTATTTT
TRBV28,-,TRBJ1-4,-,CASSFVRTNEKLFF,TGTGCCAGCAGTTTTGTCCGGACTAATGAAAAACTGTTTTTT
TRBV7-6,-,TRBJ2-2,TRBD2,CASSFSRLAGGRTGELFF,TGTGCCAGCAGCTTTAGCAGACTAGCGGGAGGGCGCACCGGGGAGCTGTTTTTT
TRBV6-6,once,TRBJ2-3,TRBD2,CASRTLAGGADTQYF,TGTGCCAGCAGGACACTAGCGGGAGGAGCAGATACGCAGTATTTT
TRBV29-1,-,TRBJ2-3,TRBD2,CSVVAGVTDTQYF,TGCAGCGTTGTAGCGGGAGTGACAGATACGCAGTATTTT
TRBV5-8,-,TRBJ1-4,-,CASSRDSTNEKLFF,TGTGCCAGCAGCCGGGACTCAACTAATGAAAAACTGTTTTTT
TRBV15,-,TRBJ2-2,-,CATSNPRNTGELFF,TGTGCCACCAGCAACCCCCGGAACACCGGGGAGCTGTTTTTT
TRBV5-1,-,TRBJ2-1,-,CASSPIPDRLGRGDEQFF,TGCGCCAGCAGCCCAATCCCCGACCGCCTAGGACGTGGTGATGAGCAGTTCTTC
TRBV5-6,-,TRBJ2-2,TRBD2,CASSLLAGGPGELFF,TGTGCCAGCAGCTTGCTTGCGGGAGGGCCCGGGGAGCTGTTTTTT
TRBV28,-,TRBJ1-1,TRBD1,CASSPDRGLVNTEAFF,TGTGCCAGCAGTCCCGACAGGGGATTGGTGAACACTGAAGCTTTCTTT
TRBV9,-,TRBJ2-7,TRBD2,CASSALGLAGGEQYF,TGTGCCAGCAGCGCCCTTGGACTAGCGGGTGGCGAGCAGTACTTC
TRBV9,-,TRBJ1-5,-,CASSGGRGQPQHF,TGTGCCAGCAGCGGGGGGCGCGGGCAGCCCCAGCATTTT
TRBV27,-,TRBJ1-5,-,CASSPHRARDPDYSNQPQHF,TGTGCCAGCAGTCCCCACCGGGCCAGGGACCCCGACTATAGCAATCAGCCCCAGCATTTT
TRBV7-9,-,TRBJ1-6,-,CASGRVGSPLHF,TGTGCCAGCGGCAGGGTCGGGTCGCCCCTCCACTTT
TRBV18,-,TRBJ1-2,TRBD1,CASSPTDRLEGYTF,TGTGCCAGCTCACCGACGGACAGGCTTGAAGGCTACACCTTC